These T cell receptor beta chains were read from a single sample in a study of T cell changes during pregnancy in multiple sclerosis. Measured with immunoSEQ multiplex PCR; TCRdb has only the in-frame clones, and not every one. The sample has tens of thousands of clones, about 92% seen once. The material sequenced was peripheral blood, taken in the first trimester of pregnancy. The receptors were sampled from a female donor with multiple sclerosis, enrolled in a pregnancy study. CDR3s include the opening cysteine and the closing phenylalanine or tryptophan. D genes are given only for firm matches. Only part of the rows carry a size: once, few, many, or a class if the clone is expanded.

CDR3 protein,CDR3 DNA,J gene,D gene,clone size,V gene
CASSPRGFQPQHF,TGTGCCAGCAGCCCCCGAGGATTTCAGCCCCAGCATTTT,TRBJ1-5,NA,once,TRBV9
CASSSLVGSYNEQFF,TGTGCCAGCAGCTCCCTAGTAGGCTCCTACAATGAGCAGTTCTTC,TRBJ2-1,NA,NA,TRBV11-2
CSAAPQGAPFF,TGCAGTGCTGCCCCCCAGGGGGCCCCCTTCTTC,TRBJ1-2,TRBD1,NA,TRBV20-1
CASSLGGGLDKNIQYF,TGCGCCAGCAGCTTGGGGGGGGGCTTAGACAAAAACATTCAGTACTTC,TRBJ2-4,NA,NA,TRBV5-1
CSVEGQQGARGYTF,TGCAGCGTTGAAGGCCAACAGGGGGCACGTGGCTACACCTTC,TRBJ1-2,TRBD1,NA,TRBV29-1
CAWSWGPRSDNSPLHF,TGTGCCTGGAGTTGGGGCCCGAGAAGTGATAATTCACCCCTCCACTTT,TRBJ1-6,NA,NA,TRBV30
CASSYYGGGGYTF,TGTGCCAGCAGTTACTATGGGGGGGGAGGCTACACCTTC,TRBJ1-2,NA,NA,TRBV6-6
CASSGGDRGWNEQFF,TGTGCCAGCAGCGGGGGGGACAGGGGATGGAATGAGCAGTTCTTC,TRBJ2-1,TRBD1,NA,TRBV9
CASSSGLANEQFF,TGTGCCAGCAGCTCGGGACTAGCCAATGAGCAGTTCTTC,TRBJ2-1,TRBD2,NA,TRBV7-9
CASSLEQPSGNTIYF,TGTGCCAGCAGCTTAGAACAGCCCTCTGGAAACACCATATATTTT,TRBJ1-3,NA,NA,TRBV11-2
CASGTSATGYGYTF,TGTGCCAGCGGGACCTCCGCGACAGGGTATGGCTACACCTTC,TRBJ1-2,TRBD1,NA,TRBV27
CASSQGTGPGNTIYF,TGTGCCAGCTCACAAGGGACAGGTCCTGGAAACACCATATATTTT,TRBJ1-3,TRBD1,NA,TRBV18
CASSRTGGMGMNTEAFF,TGTGCCAGTAGTAGAACAGGGGGGATGGGGATGAACACTGAAGCTTTCTTT,TRBJ1-1,TRBD1,once,TRBV19
CASSPKTGGNSPLHF,TGTGCCAGCAGCCCAAAGACAGGGGGGAATTCACCCCTCCACTTT,TRBJ1-6,TRBD1,few,TRBV7-2
CAISGQKGSGNTIYF,TGTGCCATCTCAGGACAGAAAGGCTCTGGAAACACCATATATTTT,TRBJ1-3,NA,NA,TRBV7-9
CASSMGARTDTQYF,TGTGCCAGCTCGATGGGGGCGAGGACAGATACGCAGTATTTT,TRBJ2-3,NA,NA,TRBV18
CAWGRDSYGYTF,TGTGCCTGGGGGCGGGACAGCTATGGCTACACCTTC,TRBJ1-2,TRBD1,NA,TRBV30
CASSRTGATNEKLFF,TGTGCCAGCTCCCGGACAGGGGCGACTAATGAAAAACTGTTTTTT,TRBJ1-4,TRBD1,NA,TRBV18
CATARGRKNTEAFF,TGTGCCACAGCAAGGGGGAGAAAGAACACTGAAGCTTTCTTT,TRBJ1-1,NA,NA,TRBV6-5
CASSLPLAAGTGELFF,TGTGCCAGCAGCTTACCACTAGCGGCGGGCACCGGGGAGCTGTTTTTT,TRBJ2-2,TRBD2,few,TRBV7-8
CASSPAQEGGYTF,TGTGCCAGCAGCCCAGCACAGGAGGGCGGCTACACCTTC,TRBJ1-2,NA,NA,TRBV4-2
CAWNQSDEQYF,TGTGCCTGGAATCAGTCCGACGAGCAGTACTTC,TRBJ2-7,NA,NA,TRBV30
CASSFREKLFF,TGTGCCAGCAGTTTTCGGGAAAAACTGTTTTTT,TRBJ1-4,NA,once,TRBV27
CASSAAGPRNTSPLHF,TGTGCCAGCAGCGCTGCGGGACCCAGGAATACTTCACCCCTCCACTTT,TRBJ1-6,NA,NA,TRBV7-3
CASRLAQGMNTEAFF,TGTGCAAGTCGCTTAGCACAGGGAATGAACACTGAAGCTTTCTTT,TRBJ1-1,NA,NA,TRBV12-2
CASSFSSYEQYF,TGTGCCAGCAGTTTCAGCTCCTACGAGCAGTACTTC,TRBJ2-7,NA,NA,TRBV7-2
CAWDRGEQYF,TGTGCCTGGGACAGGGGAGAGCAGTACTTC,TRBJ2-7,TRBD1,NA,TRBV30
CASSLGGQVNTEAFF,TGTGCCAGCAGCTTGGGGGGGCAGGTGAACACTGAAGCTTTCTTT,TRBJ1-1,NA,NA,TRBV5-4
CASKQEGAKNTEAFF,TGTGCCAGCAAGCAGGAGGGGGCAAAGAACACTGAAGCTTTCTTT,TRBJ1-1,TRBD1,NA,TRBV6-4